A selection of T cell receptor beta chains follows, all from one sample in a study of vaccination effects on CD4 cells after COVID-19. Antigens for these TCRs are unknown. Clones were read by immunoSEQ multiplex PCR, and TCRdb kept only the in-frame ones, dropping some. The sample carries 30,000 to 45,000 clones, under 75% recorded once. Sample: CD4+ T cells from PBMCs cultured with SARS-CoV-2 spike peptides, taken before COVID-19 vaccination. Receptor source: a human donor who received a COVID-19 vaccine. CDR3s include the opening cysteine and the closing phenylalanine or tryptophan. The D gene is left open where the match is weak. Rows give clone size only sometimes, using once, few, many, or a class for an expanded clone.

d_call | clone_size | j_call | v_call | cdr3_nt | cdr3_aa
NA | NA | TRBJ2-1 | TRBV5-1 | TGCGCCAGCAGCCAAACAGATAGGGGCAATTATGAGCAGTTCTTC | CASSQTDRGNYEQFF
NA | NA | TRBJ2-2 | TRBV6-2/TRBV6-3 | TGTGCCAGCAGTTTGGCGCCCACTGGGGAGCTGTTTTTT | CASSLAPTGELFF
NA | NA | TRBJ1-2 | TRBV18 | TGTGCCAGCTCACCAAGCTATGGCTACACCTTC | CASSPSYGYTF
NA | NA | TRBJ1-2 | TRBV5-8 | TGTGCCAGCAGCTTAAAACAGGGTACAGGCTACACCTTC | CASSLKQGTGYTF
TRBD1 | few | TRBJ2-3 | TRBV14 | TGTGCCAGCGGACAGGCCGGCACAGATACGCAGTATTTT | CASGQAGTDTQYF
NA | few | TRBJ2-3 | TRBV11-1 | TGTGCCAGCAGCTTAGTAGGGTTCACAGATACGCAGTATTTT | CASSLVGFTDTQYF
NA | NA | TRBJ1-5 | TRBV7-8 | TGTGCCAGCAGCTTAATAAGGGATAGCAATCAGCCCCAGCATTTT | CASSLIRDSNQPQHF
NA | NA | TRBJ2-5 | TRBV21-1 | TGTGCCAGCAGCAAAAGTCGGCTAGCGGAGGGGCAAGAGACCCAGTACTTC | CASSKSRLAEGQETQYF
NA | NA | TRBJ2-5 | TRBV11-2 | TGTGCCAGCAGCTTAGAGGCTAGCGTCCAAGAGACCCAGTACTTC | CASSLEASVQETQYF
TRBD1 | NA | TRBJ2-1 | TRBV7-9 | TGTGCCAGCAGCTTAGCCCAGGGGGCCTACAATGAGCAGTTCTTC | CASSLAQGAYNEQFF
TRBD2 | NA | TRBJ2-3 | TRBV19 | TGTGCCACTGCTAGCGGGCTTAGCGCAGATACGCAGTATTTT | CATASGLSADTQYF
NA | NA | TRBJ1-3 | TRBV4-3 | TGCGCCAGCAGCCAGGACACCGCTGGAAACACCATATATTTT | CASSQDTAGNTIYF
NA | few | TRBJ1-3 | TRBV6-5 | TGTGCCAGCAGTTCTCCGGGACATGGTGGAAACACCATATATTTT | CASSSPGHGGNTIYF
TRBD1 | NA | TRBJ1-5 | TRBV2 | TGTGCCAGCAGAATCGGGACAGGTAGCAATCAGCCCCAGCATTTT | CASRIGTGSNQPQHF
NA | NA | TRBJ2-3 | TRBV7-3 | TGTGCCAGCAGCTCAGGGACGCGGGGCCTAGGGGCAGATACGCAGTATTTT | CASSSGTRGLGADTQYF
NA | NA | TRBJ1-2 | TRBV28 | TGTGCCAGCAGTTCTTTCGACACTAACTATGGCTACACCTTC | CASSSFDTNYGYTF
NA | NA | TRBJ1-3 | TRBV12-5 | TGTGCTAGTGGTTTGTCCCACACAAGGGCTGGGGGAAACACCATATATTTT | CASGLSHTRAGGNTIYF
NA | few | TRBJ2-7 | TRBV20-1 | TGCAGTGGGGAGTTCCACTACGAGCAGTACTTC | CSGEFHYEQYF
NA | NA | TRBJ2-7 | TRBV7-2 | TGTGCCAGCAGCTTAAGGACTGTGGGCGAGCAGTACTTC | CASSLRTVGEQYF
NA | NA | TRBJ2-2 | TRBV6-4 | TGTGCCAGCAGTCTCGGGGGGCAGGGCACCGGGGAGCTGTTTTTT | CASSLGGQGTGELFF
NA | few | TRBJ2-2 | TRBV3-1/TRBV3-2 | TGTGCCAGCAGCCAAAAAGGTTTTTCGGGACACCTGAACACCGGGGAGCTGTTTTTT | CASSQKGFSGHLNTGELFF
TRBD2 | NA | TRBJ2-1 | TRBV6-2/TRBV6-3 | TGTGCCAGCAGCACCGGGACTAGCATGGATGAGCAGTTCTTC | CASSTGTSMDEQFF
TRBD1 | few | TRBJ1-2 | TRBV19 | TGTGCCAGTACCCCGGACAGGGAAGCTAACTATGGCTACACCTTC | CASTPDREANYGYTF
NA | few | TRBJ1-1 | TRBV5-5 | TGTGCCAGCAGCCCCTGGCAATCCGCGGGCACTGAAGCTTTCTTT | CASSPWQSAGTEAFF
NA | NA | TRBJ2-7 | TRBV7-2 | TGTGCCAGCAGCTTAGGGGCGGCGGGAAAAAGCTACGAGCAGTACTTC | CASSLGAAGKSYEQYF
NA | NA | TRBJ1-2 | TRBV27 | TGTGCCAGCTCTCTTGGCCGTCCCTATGGCTACACCTTC | CASSLGRPYGYTF
NA | few | TRBJ1-4 | TRBV2 | TGTGCCAGCCGAGACAGGCGTGCAACTAATGAAAAACTGTTTTTT | CASRDRRATNEKLFF
TRBD2 | NA | TRBJ2-7 | TRBV5-1 | TGCGCCAGCAGCCCCGGGACTAGCGGTCACGAGCAGTACTTC | CASSPGTSGHEQYF
TRBD1 | NA | TRBJ1-1 | TRBV10-3 | TGTGCCATCAGTCCGGGACAGAAGACTGAAGCTTTCTTT | CAISPGQKTEAFF
NA | NA | TRBJ1-1 | TRBV19 | TGTGCCAGTACGACCACGAGGAGGGCCCTGAACACTGAAGCTTTCTTT | CASTTTRRALNTEAFF
NA | NA | TRBJ1-2 | TRBV27 | TGTGCCAGCAGTTTATCATCCGGCAGGAGTAACTATGGCTACACCTTC | CASSLSSGRSNYGYTF
NA | NA | TRBJ2-3 | TRBV28 | TGTGCCAGCAGTTTTGCCGGGACCCCCGGGGCAGATACGCAGTATTTT | CASSFAGTPGADTQYF
TRBD1 | medium-sized | TRBJ1-6 | TRBV6-6 | TGTGCCAGCAGTTCCGGACAGGGAGGGTCACCCCTCCACTTT | CASSSGQGGSPLHF
TRBD2 | NA | TRBJ2-1 | TRBV27 | TGTGCCAGCAGTTTAGAGGGGCGGGGGTCCTACAATGAGCAGTTCTTC | CASSLEGRGSYNEQFF
TRBD1 | NA | TRBJ2-5 | TRBV10-3 | TGTGCCATCAGGGGGACAGCCCAAGAGACCCAGTACTTC | CAIRGTAQETQYF
NA | NA | TRBJ2-3 | TRBV7-3 | TGTGCCAGCAGTCTTACGGGGACTCACACAGATACGCAGTATTTT | CASSLTGTHTDTQYF
NA | once | TRBJ2-5 | TRBV6-5 | TGTGCCAGCAGTTACTCTCGGACCCAGTACTTC | CASSYSRTQYF
NA | NA | TRBJ2-5 | TRBV7-2 | TGTGCCAGCAGCTTAGGGACCGTAGAGACCCAGTACTTC | CASSLGTVETQYF
NA | few | TRBJ1-3 | TRBV19 | TGTGCCAGTATGGGCTGGCTTGGGGGAGTTACTAATGGAAACACCATATATTTT | CASMGWLGGVTNGNTIYF
TRBD1 | NA | TRBJ1-2 | TRBV19 | TGTGCCAGTAGTATTGGTCAGGGGGCGACCTATGGCTACACCTTC | CASSIGQGATYGYTF
NA | NA | TRBJ2-3 | TRBV6-5 | TGTGCCAGCACCCGGAAAGGGCCCACAGATACGCAGTATTTT | CASTRKGPTDTQYF
NA | NA | TRBJ2-3 | TRBV10-3 | TGTGCCGTACAGGGCCTAAGCACAGATACGCAGTATTTT | CAVQGLSTDTQYF
NA | NA | TRBJ1-6 | TRBV5-6 | TGTGCCAGCAGCTCCTCGACAGACATTTATAATTCACCCCTCCACTTT | CASSSSTDIYNSPLHF
NA | NA | TRBJ2-3 | TRBV5-1 | TGCGCCAGCAGCTTGTCAGCAGGCACAGATACGCAGTATTTT | CASSLSAGTDTQYF
NA | NA | TRBJ2-7 | TRBV7-9 | TGTGCCAGCAGCTCGGGACGAGAGGCCTCCTACGAGCAGTACTTC | CASSSGREASYEQYF
TRBD2 | once | TRBJ2-7 | TRBV6-2/TRBV6-3 | TGTGCCAGCAGTTACTCCAAACTAGCGAGCCCCTACGAGCAGTACTTC | CASSYSKLASPYEQYF
NA | NA | TRBJ1-5 | TRBV4-1 | TGCGCCAGCAGCCAAAACCTTCTGGTCTCCGGCAATCAGCCCCAGCATTTT | CASSQNLLVSGNQPQHF
NA | NA | TRBJ2-5 | TRBV5-4 | TGTGCCAGCAGCTCCAAACAGGGTCAAGAGACCCAGTACTTC | CASSSKQGQETQYF
TRBD1 | NA | TRBJ2-7 | TRBV13 | TGTGCCAGCAGCCGGACACCGGGACAGGGGGAGTACGAGCAGTACTTC | CASSRTPGQGEYEQYF
NA | NA | TRBJ1-4 | TRBV5-6 | TGTGCCAGCAGCCCCGACAGGCGAGTTAATGAAAAACTGTTTTTT | CASSPDRRVNEKLFF
NA | NA | TRBJ2-3 | TRBV11-2 | TGTGCCAGCAGCGGGCGGGATTACACGCAGTATTTT | CASSGRDYTQYF
TRBD2 | NA | TRBJ2-1 | TRBV6-5 | TGTGCCAGCAGTTACGGGGCGGGAGCGGGTGAGCAGTTCTTC | CASSYGAGAGEQFF
TRBD1 | NA | TRBJ1-1 | TRBV4-2 | TGTGCCACCGTGAGGGGGACAGCGAACACTGAAGCTTTCTTT | CATVRGTANTEAFF
TRBD2 | few | TRBJ2-2 | TRBV4-2 | TGTGCCAGCAGCCAAAGGGGGACTAGCGGGGGGCTCACCGGGGAGCTGTTTTTT | CASSQRGTSGGLTGELFF
NA | NA | TRBJ1-2 | TRBV3-1/TRBV3-2 | TGTGCCAGCAGCCCCCAACAGGGTACCCGGGGCTACACCTTC | CASSPQQGTRGYTF
NA | NA | TRBJ1-6 | TRBV30 | TGTGCCTGGAGTGTACGCAGTACTAATTCACCCCTCCACTTT | CAWSVRSTNSPLHF
NA | few | TRBJ1-3 | TRBV7-9 | TGTGCCAGCAGCTTAGGGCAGACTTACGACGGAAACACCATATATTTT | CASSLGQTYDGNTIYF